This T cell receptor beta chain stems from a study of shared clonotypes between healthy human individuals. Concerning this clone itself: Its matching antigen is unknown.

Profiling relied on immunoSEQ multiplex PCR, and the TCRdb table lists in-frame clones only, not all of them. The table has around 1.5 million clones, 95% to 99% seen once. Study-wide results and caveats: Non-shared clonotypes had lower generation probabilities than clonotypes shared by all four sorted-subset donors. Larger richness was generally estimated for naive than memory subsets. Around 5% of naive CD4 clonotypes were common to several donors.

CDR3 length: 15 residues. Per the germline V gene, CDR1 is SGHTA and CDR2 is FQGNSA. The V and J ends lost 0 bases and 2 bases, in that order; junction bases with no gene match: 3. The sample taken for sequencing was naive CD4+ T cells sorted from blood. Subset here: CD45RA+ positively selected. This TCR came from a man under 40 in good health. The chain carries TRBV7-2 and TRBJ2-7; 8 bases line up with TRBD2. The DNA of the CDR3 is TGTGCCAGCAGCTTAGCAAGCGGGGGACCCTACGAGCAGTACTTC. It translates to CASSLASGGPYEQYF.